Each of the 11 T cell receptor beta chains below was sequenced from the same sample in a study of shared clonotypes between healthy human individuals. Profiled with immunoSEQ multiplex PCR; TCRdb holds only in-frame clones, not every one. The sample lists about 510,000 clones, approximately 85% occurring once. Sequencing was done on a sample of PBMCs. The receptors originated from a woman aged 40 to 49 in good health. Some clones in this sample may be carry-over from other donors' samples.

V and J are TRBV18 and TRBJ2-5; the match to TRBD1 covers 7 bases. This CDR3 region has 14 residues. The junction had 5 bases not matched to a gene; V was cut back by 3 bases and J by 4 bases. Germline values: CDR1 KGHSH, CDR2 LQKENI. The DNA of the CDR3 is TGTGCCAGCTCACCCCTCGACAGGGTAGAGACCCAGTACTTC. Translated, it gives CASSPLDRVETQYF. Variable domain in full (rest from reference TRBV18 and TRBJ2-5): NAGVMQNPRHLVRRRGQEARLRCSPMKGHSHVYWYRQLPEEGLKFMVYLQKENIIDESGMPKERFSAEFPKEGPSILRIQQVVRGDSAAYFCASSPLDRVETQYFGPGTRLLVL.

This clone was observed a handful of times. The chain carries TRBV2 and TRBJ2-1; D uncertain. V was clipped by 0 bases and J by 7 bases, with 16 bases between them. Germline CDR1 reads SNHLY; CDR2 reads FYNNEI. The CDR3 has 16 residues. The CDR3 loop reads CASSEALGSTENEQFF. Here the CDR3 DNA reads TGTGCCAGCAGTGAAGCATTAGGCTCTACGGAGAATGAGCAGTTCTTC.

This clone has only one observation. The genes are TRBV5-6 and TRBJ2-2, with 7 positions matching TRBD1. The J segment lost 2 bases and the V segment lost 3 bases, leaving 7 bases of the junction unmatched. Germline lookup yields CDR1 SGHDT and CDR2 YYEEEE. The CDR3 loop spans 16 amino acids. CDR3 sequence (DNA): TGTGCCAGCAGCTCGCCGGGACAGATAAACACCGGGGAGCTGTTTTTT. Its protein product is CASSSPGQINTGELFF.

This chain uses TRBV6-4 with TRBJ2-3, with D perhaps being TRBD1 or TRBD2 (5 bases each). The CDR3 runs to 16 residues. Germline V gives CDR1 MRHNA, CDR2 SNTAGT. V lost 4 bases to trimming and J lost 2 bases, with 16 bases between them. Here the CDR3 DNA reads TGTGCCAGCAGTGGCGCCGGGGCGGTACACACAGATACGCAGTATTTT. This gives the protein CASSGAGAVHTDTQYF.

The V call is TRBV5-1, the J call TRBJ2-3; TRBD2 matches 11 bases. The J segment lost 2 bases and the V segment lost 0 bases, leaving 2 bases of the junction unmatched. Germline CDR1 reads SGHRS; CDR2 reads YFSETQ. The CDR3 is 16 residues long. Here the CDR3 DNA reads TGCGCCAGCAGCTTGGTTAGCGGGAGGGCCACAGATACGCAGTATTTT. Translated: CASSLVSGRATDTQYF.

This clone has just one count. V gene TRBV19 combines with J gene TRBJ2-1; 7 bases fit TRBD1. V dropped 4 bases and J dropped 5; count of bases not matched to a gene: 8. The CDR3 totals 15 residues. CDR1 is LNHDA, CDR2 SQIVND, per germline (reference sequence). Written as DNA, the CDR3 is TGTGCCAGTAGTACCCGGACAGGAATCCACAATGAGCAGTTCTTC. Its translation: CASSTRTGIHNEQFF.

A remark on this clone: Distinct nucleotide sequences in the sample also encode this CDR3. V usage is TRBV6-1 and J usage is TRBJ2-7; no clear D gene. The V end was cut by 4 bases, the J end by 7 bases, with 11 bases between. The CDR3 totals 12 residues. The germline V gene encodes CDR1 MNHNS and CDR2 SASEGT. CDR3 bases: TGTGCCAGCAGTGTGGAGCTGAGGGAGCAGTACTTC. It yields the protein CASSVELREQYF.

The rearrangement uses TRBV9 and TRBJ2-1; D perhaps matches TRBD2 (6 bases). Germline V gene sequence: CDR1 SGDLS, CDR2 YYNGEE. The CDR3 loop spans 13 amino acids. V lost 4 bases and J lost 8, with 13 bases in between. CDR3 protein: CASSSVAGYEQFF. DNA of the CDR3: TGTGCCAGCAGCTCCGTTGCGGGATATGAGCAGTTCTTC.

The chain employs TRBV10-3 and TRBJ2-3, with 12 bases matching TRBD2. In germline, CDR1 is ENHRY, CDR2 SYGVKD. V trimming: 8 bases; J trimming: 0 bases; junction bases outside the gene matches: 15. The CDR3 has 19 residues. As DNA, the CDR3 is TGTGCCATCCCGGGGGGGCTAGCGGGAGGGCACATAAGCACAGATACGCAGTATTTT. The encoded protein is CAIPGGLAGGHISTDTQYF.

The V and J genes are TRBV10-2 and TRBJ2-1; 9 bases map to TRBD2. J gave up 7 bases and V 6 bases, and 7 bases lay outside the gene matches. Germline values: CDR1 WSHSY, CDR2 SAAADI. This CDR3 comprises 14 residues. The CDR3 here is CASRISGSGNEQFF. The CDR3 DNA reads TGCGCCAGCAGGATTAGCGGGAGTGGAAATGAGCAGTTCTTC.

This clone turned up a few times. The gene calls are TRBV6-6 and TRBJ1-4, with D hard to call. CDR1 MNHNY and CDR2 SVGAGI come from the germline V gene (reference sequence). V was trimmed by 8 bases and J by 7 bases, leaving 14 bases between them. The CDR3 extends over 13 amino acids. The CDR3 sequence is CASAVNIGEKLFF. As DNA, the CDR3 is TGTGCCAGCGCAGTAAACATTGGTGAAAAACTGTTTTTT.